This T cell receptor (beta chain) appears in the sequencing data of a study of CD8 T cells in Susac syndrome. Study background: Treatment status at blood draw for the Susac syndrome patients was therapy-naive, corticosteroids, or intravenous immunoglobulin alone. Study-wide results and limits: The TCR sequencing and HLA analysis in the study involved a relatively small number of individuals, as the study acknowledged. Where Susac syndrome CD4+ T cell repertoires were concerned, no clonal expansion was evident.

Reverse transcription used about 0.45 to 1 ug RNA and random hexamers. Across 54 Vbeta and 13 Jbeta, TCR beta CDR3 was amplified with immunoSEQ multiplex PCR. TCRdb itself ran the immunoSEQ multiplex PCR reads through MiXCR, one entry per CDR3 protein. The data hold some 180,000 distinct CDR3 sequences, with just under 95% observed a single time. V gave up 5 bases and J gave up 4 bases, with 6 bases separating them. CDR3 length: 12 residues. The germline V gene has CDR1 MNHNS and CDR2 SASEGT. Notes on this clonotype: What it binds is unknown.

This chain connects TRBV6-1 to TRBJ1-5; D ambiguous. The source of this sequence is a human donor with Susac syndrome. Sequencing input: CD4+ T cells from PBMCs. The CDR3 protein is CASSQSNQPQHF. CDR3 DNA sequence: TGTGCCAGCAGTCAATCAAATCAGCCCCAGCATTTT.